The 24 T cell receptor beta chains below were found in one sample sequenced in a study of glioma-infiltrating T cells. Using RNA template, CDR3s of TCR alpha and beta were amplified with iRepertoire arm-PCR. From the multiplex PCR reads, TCRdb called clonotypes with MiXCR, one entry per CDR3 protein. Counted here are some 120,000 distinct CDR3 sequences, 20% to 25% occurring once; the ten biggest clones make up roughly 15%. Sample: glioma tissue, nonneoplastic brain tissue, or PBMCs (not recorded which). Receptors originate from a human donor with low-grade glioma or glioblastoma, undergoing nonglioma brain surgery, or in good health (not recorded which).

A remark on this clonotype: A much larger clone is a single base away; this may be a read error. The J gene is TRBJ2-6, the V gene TRBV20-1; D is possibly TRBD1 or TRBD2 (6 bases each). The length of the CDR3 is 17 residues. CDR1 is DFQATT and CDR2 is SNEGSKA in the germline V gene (reference sequence). CDR3: CSARDAGDGTGADVLTF. The CDR3 DNA is TGCAGTGCTAGAGATGCAGGGGACGGGACTGGGGCCGACGTCCTGACTTTC.

The table lists this clonotype with a count of one. Germline and junction disagree at one end, which may indicate a read error. The V gene is TRBV20-1, the J gene TRBJ2-5; 13 positions match TRBD2. This CDR3 contains 16 residues. Germline assignment: CDR1 DFQATT and CDR2 SNEGSKA (reference sequence). CDR3 nucleotide sequence: TGCAGTGCTCCCCGGACTAGCGGGAGACCCGAAGAGGCCCAGTACTTC. Encoded protein: CSAPRTSGRPEEAQYF.

The chain employs TRBV12-3 or TRBV12-4 and TRBJ2-2; no clear D. The CDR3 is 15 residues long. Deletions cut 1 base from V and 6 bases from J, with 12 bases between. This CDR3 is CASSLGRSMPGELFF. The DNA of the CDR3 is TGTGCCAGCAGTTTAGGTCGGAGTATGCCCGGGGAGCTGTTTTTT.

This clonotype was observed many times. CDR3 residues: CASPHGGPHRNEQFF. The CDR3 nucleotides are TGTGCCAGCCCCCACGGGGGCCCCCATCGCAATGAGCAGTTCTTC. The chain joins TRBV27 to TRBJ2-1; D possibly uses TRBD1 or TRBD2 (6 bases each). Germline V gene data show CDR1 as MNHEY and CDR2 as SMNVEV (reference sequence). The CDR3 runs to 15 residues. V was pared by 8 bases and J by 6 bases, with 20 bases between.

For this clonotype: Possible read error: a much larger clone is one base away. The V call is TRBV20-1, the J call TRBJ1-1; TRBD1 might be the D (5 bases). The V end lost 1 base, the J end lost 6 bases, and 21 bases lay between the germline ends. The CDR3 runs to 16 residues. Germline lookup yields CDR1 DFQATT and CDR2 SNEGSKA (reference sequence). CDR3 in DNA: TGCAGTGCTAGAGGTATCGTCAAGGGGTCGATTGCTGAAGCTTTCTTT. Translation gives CSARGIVKGSIAEAFF.

This clonotype was picked up many times. This chain uses TRBV7-2 with TRBJ2-3; TRBD2 aligns across 8 bases. Trimming took 2 bases from V and 7 from J; bases not matched to a gene: 11. Germline loops: CDR1 SGHTA, CDR2 FQGNSA. This CDR3 is 16 amino acids long. CDR3 amino acids: CASSLRAGAIRHTQYF. Here the CDR3 DNA reads TGTGCCAGCAGCTTAAGAGCGGGAGCAATTAGGCATACGCAGTATTTT.

This clonotype has a count of ten or more. The chain combines TRBV19 with TRBJ1-3; unclear D gene. Germline-derived CDR1 and CDR2 are LNHDA and SQIVND (reference sequence). This CDR3 region has 13 residues. The V end was cut by 4 bases, the J end by 7 bases, with 11 bases between. The CDR3 region is CASSNQRSNTIYF. DNA for the CDR3: TGTGCCAGTAGTAACCAGCGGTCGAACACCATATATTTT.

In regard to this clonotype: Since a much larger clone is just one base distant, this may be a read error. The V gene is TRBV7-2, the J gene TRBJ1-1; possibly TRBD1 for D (6 bases). V shed 7 bases and J shed 0 bases, with 12 bases lying between them. The V gene's germline CDR1 is SGHTA and CDR2 FQGNSA. This CDR3 spans 14 amino acids. CDR3 sequence: CASNFDRLNTEAFF. CDR3 DNA sequence: TGTGCCAGCAACTTCGACAGGCTGAACACTGAAGCTTTCTTT. Full variable domain (outside the CDR3, taken from reference TRBV7-2 and TRBJ1-1): GAGVSQSPSNKVTEKGKDVELRCDPISGHTALYWYRQSLGQGLEFLIYFQGNSAPDKSGLPSDRFSAERTGGSVSTLTIQRTQQEDSAVYLCASNFDRLNTEAFFGQGTRLTVV.

This clonotype came up many times. This rearrangement joins TRBV15 to TRBJ2-7, with TRBD1 identical over 7 bases. The CDR3 covers 15 residues. CDR1 is LNHNV, CDR2 YYDKDF, per germline (reference sequence). V lost 0 bases, J lost 5 bases, and 7 bases stayed unmatched. The CDR3: CATSRDSTGFNEQYF. In DNA form, the CDR3 reads TGTGCCACCAGCAGAGACTCGACAGGGTTCAACGAGCAGTACTTC.

This clonotype was found many times. The rearrangement joins TRBV28 to TRBJ2-7; 8 bases map to TRBD1. In germline, CDR1 is MDHEN, CDR2 SYDVKM. The length of the CDR3 is 15 residues. The trim removed 7 bases at V and 5 bases at J, leaving 13 bases unmatched. The CDR3 DNA is TGTGCCAGCACCTTCGGACGGACAGGGATAAACGAGCAGTACTTC. This codes for CASTFGRTGINEQYF.

This clonotype was seen ten or more times. It may be a read error: a sequence one base away is much more abundant. V is TRBV27 and J is TRBJ2-3, with D possibly being TRBD1 (6 bases). This CDR3 has 15 residues. CDR1 is MNHEY and CDR2 is SMNVEV in the germline V gene (reference sequence). The V gene lost 6 bases and the J gene lost 4 bases, with 17 bases spanning the gap. DNA for the CDR3: TGTGCCAGCAGCCTCAGCTTTGAGGGGGCAGATACGCAGTATTTT. It is translated as CASSLSFEGADTQYF.

This clonotype was observed a few times. This chain links TRBV19 with TRBJ1-6; no firm D call. V was trimmed by 7 bases and J by 5 bases, leaving 3 bases between them. Per the germline V gene, CDR1 is LNHDA and CDR2 is SQIVND (reference sequence). This CDR3 region has 11 residues. The CDR3 reads CASKDNSPLHF. DNA of the CDR3: TGTGCCAGTAAAGATAATTCACCCCTCCACTTT.

In its sample, this clonotype was seen many times. The gene calls are TRBV6-1 and TRBJ1-5, with D uncertain. V was pared by 6 bases and J by 0 bases, with 12 bases between. The CDR3 length is 15 residues. Germline V gene sequence: CDR1 MNHNS, CDR2 SASEGT. The CDR3 loop is CASRPPGPSNQPQHF. In nucleotides, the CDR3 is TGTGCCAGCAGGCCTCCGGGCCCTAGCAATCAGCCCCAGCATTTT.

As for this clonotype: A much larger clone differs from this one at a single base, so this may be a read error. This rearrangement joins TRBV7-9 to TRBJ1-2; 7 positions agree with TRBD1. The CDR3 sequence is 15 residues long. CDR1 and CDR2 (germline): SEHNR, FQNEAQ (reference sequence). J gave up 4 bases and V 8 bases, and 13 bases lay outside the gene matches. The CDR3 nucleotides are TGTGCCAGCCGCTACGCAGGGGGTCTCGGCTATGGCTACACCTTC. Its translation is CASRYAGGLGYGYTF.

This clonotype came up many times. CDR3 sequence reads: CASSLDRRRETQYF. CDR3 DNA: TGTGCCAGCAGCTTAGACAGGCGGCGAGAGACCCAGTACTTC. This chain joins TRBV7-6 and TRBJ2-5; D perhaps matches TRBD1 (5 bases). The CDR3 is 14 residues long. CDR1 is SGHVS, CDR2 FNYEAQ, per germline. V lost 1 base and J 4 bases, leaving 10 bases between the germline ends.

The chain carries TRBV20-1 and TRBJ2-7; 11 bases match TRBD2. Unmatched junction bases numbered 7, after V lost 1 base and J lost 5 bases. CDR1 is DFQATT and CDR2 is SNEGSKA in the germline V gene (reference sequence). This CDR3 region has 15 residues. Written as DNA, the CDR3 is TGCAGTGCTAGAGCGGGACTAGCGGTAGACAACGAGCAGTACTTC. Translation gives CSARAGLAVDNEQYF.

As regards this clonotype: Since a much larger clone is just one base distant, this may be a read error. The chain recombines TRBV7-3 with TRBJ2-1; possibly TRBD1 for D (5 bases). This CDR3 region has 12 residues. Germline V gives CDR1 SGHTA, CDR2 FQGTGA. CDR3 amino acids: CASSPGNNDQFF. The CDR3 DNA reads TGTGCCAGCAGCCCAGGGAACAATGATCAGTTCTTC.

Of note for this clonotype: This may stem from a read error, because a much larger clone lies one nucleotide away. The V call is TRBV19, the J call TRBJ2-3; 7 positions agree with TRBD2. The CDR3 is 17 amino acids. Germline values: CDR1 LNHDA, CDR2 SQIVND (reference sequence). The CDR3 region is CDSPTRLERESTDTQYF. DNA for the CDR3: TGTGACAGTCCGACCCGCCTCGAGCGGGAAAGCACAGATACGCAGTATTTT.

In this sample, this clonotype turned up a few times. This chain uses TRBV19 with TRBJ2-1; D remains ambiguous. This CDR3 has 15 residues. Between the trimmed V and J ends, which lost 5 bases and 0 bases, there was a span of 11 bases. Germline V lookup: CDR1 LNHDA, CDR2 SQIVND (reference sequence). The CDR3 coding sequence is TGTGCCAGTAGTGTGGGCCAAAACTCCTACAATGAGCAGTTCTTC. It is translated as CASSVGQNSYNEQFF.

This clonotype was observed many times. The genes are TRBV7-9 and TRBJ2-1; unclear D gene. Trimming shortened V by 4 bases and J by 3 bases, and 16 bases separated the two germline ends. Germline V CDR1 and CDR2: SEHNR, FQNEAQ (reference sequence). There are 16 residues in the CDR3. CDR3 in DNA: TGTGCCAGCAGCTCCCATAGCCGGAACCTCTACAATGAGCAGTTCTTC. This translates into CASSSHSRNLYNEQFF. The whole variable domain, remainder taken from reference TRBV7-9 and TRBJ2-1, is DTGVSQNPRHKITKRGQNVTFRCDPISEHNRLYWYRQTLGQGPEFLTYFQNEAQLEKSRLLSDRFSAERPKGSFSTLEIQRTEQGDSAMYLCASSSHSRNLYNEQFFGPGTRLTVL.

The genes are TRBV30 and TRBJ1-4; perhaps TRBD1 as D (5 bases). This CDR3 comprises 14 residues. V lost 4 bases to trimming and J lost 5 bases, with 14 bases between them. Germline V gene sequence: CDR1 GTSNPN, CDR2 SVGIG (reference sequence). CDR3 residues: CAWTNTRTNEKLFF. CDR3 coding DNA: TGTGCCTGGACTAACACGCGGACAAATGAAAAACTGTTTTTT.

This clonotype was counted many times. The chain employs TRBV6-1 and TRBJ2-7, with 11 bases fitting TRBD2. V gave up 1 base and J gave up 4 bases; unmatched junction bases: 6. This CDR3 spans 16 amino acids. CDR1 MNHNS and CDR2 SASEGT come from the germline V gene. The CDR3 region is CASSEGGTSGLYEQYF. The CDR3 nucleotides read TGTGCCAGCAGTGAAGGCGGGACTAGCGGCCTGTACGAGCAGTACTTC.

This clonotype was recorded at least ten times. This rearrangement joins TRBV27 to TRBJ2-7, with D uncertain. The CDR3 has 13 amino acids. Germline V CDR1 and CDR2: MNHEY, SMNVEV (reference sequence). Deletions cut 2 bases from V and 1 base from J, with 6 bases between. This CDR3 is CASSLQVSYEQYF. As DNA, the CDR3 is TGTGCCAGCAGTTTACAGGTATCCTACGAGCAGTACTTC.

On this clonotype: This clone may be a read error of a much larger clone one base away. The rearrangement joins TRBV7-2 to TRBJ2-2; tentative D call: TRBD1 (6 bases). Germline V CDR1 and CDR2: SGHTA, FQGNSA. Trimming removed 6 bases at V and 6 bases at J, with 11 bases between. The CDR3 extends over 13 amino acids. The CDR3, as DNA: TGTGCCAGCAGAGCACAGGGTCCCGGGGAGCTGTTTTTT. Translated: CASRAQGPGELFF.